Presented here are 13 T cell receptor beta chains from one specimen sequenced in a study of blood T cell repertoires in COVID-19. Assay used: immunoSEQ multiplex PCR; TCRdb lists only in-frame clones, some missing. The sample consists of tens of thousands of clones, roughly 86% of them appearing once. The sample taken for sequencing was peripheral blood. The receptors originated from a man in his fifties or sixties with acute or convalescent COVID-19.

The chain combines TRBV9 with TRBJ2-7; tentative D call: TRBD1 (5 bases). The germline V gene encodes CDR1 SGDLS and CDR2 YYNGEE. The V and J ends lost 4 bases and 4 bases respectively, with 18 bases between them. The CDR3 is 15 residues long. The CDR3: CASSQQDKHEYEQYF. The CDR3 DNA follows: TGTGCCAGCAGCCAGCAGGACAAGCACGAGTACGAGCAGTACTTC. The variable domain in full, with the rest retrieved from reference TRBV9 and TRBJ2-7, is DSGVTQTPKHLITATGQRVTLRCSPRSGDLSVYWYQQSLDQGLQFLIQYYNGEERAKGNILERFSAQQFPDLHSELNLSSLELGDSALYFCASSQQDKHEYEQYFGPGTRLTVT.

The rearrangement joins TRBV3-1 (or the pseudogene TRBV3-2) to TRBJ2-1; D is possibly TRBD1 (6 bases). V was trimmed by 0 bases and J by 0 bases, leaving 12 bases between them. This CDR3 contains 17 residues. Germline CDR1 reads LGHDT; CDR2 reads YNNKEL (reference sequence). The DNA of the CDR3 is TGTGCCAGCAGCCAAGATAGGGGGACATTCTCCTACAATGAGCAGTTCTTC. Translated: CASSQDRGTFSYNEQFF.

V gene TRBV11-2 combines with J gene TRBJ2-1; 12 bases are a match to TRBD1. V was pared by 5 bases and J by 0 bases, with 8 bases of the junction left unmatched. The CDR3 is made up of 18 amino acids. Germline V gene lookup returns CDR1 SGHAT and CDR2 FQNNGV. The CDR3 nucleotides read TGTGCCAGCAGCCTCCGGGGGACAGGGGGCAACTCCTACAATGAGCAGTTCTTC. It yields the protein CASSLRGTGGNSYNEQFF.

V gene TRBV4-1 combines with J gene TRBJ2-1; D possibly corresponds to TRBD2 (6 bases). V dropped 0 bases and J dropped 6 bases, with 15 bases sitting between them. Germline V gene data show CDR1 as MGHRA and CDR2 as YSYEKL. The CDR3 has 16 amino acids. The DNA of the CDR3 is TGCGCCAGCAGCCAAGATTTCCCACTAGCCTCCAATGAGCAGTTCTTC. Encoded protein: CASSQDFPLASNEQFF.

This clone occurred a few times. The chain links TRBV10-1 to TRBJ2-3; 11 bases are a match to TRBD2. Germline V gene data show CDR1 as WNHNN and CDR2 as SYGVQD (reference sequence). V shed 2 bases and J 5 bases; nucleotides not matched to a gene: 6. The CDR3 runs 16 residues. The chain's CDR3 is CASSEETSGTGDTQYF. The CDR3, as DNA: TGCGCCAGCAGTGAGGAGACTAGCGGGACTGGAGATACGCAGTATTTT.

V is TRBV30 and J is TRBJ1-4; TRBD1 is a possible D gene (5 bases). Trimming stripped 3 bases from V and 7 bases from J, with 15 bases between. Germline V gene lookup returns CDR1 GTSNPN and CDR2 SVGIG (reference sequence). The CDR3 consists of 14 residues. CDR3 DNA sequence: TGTGCCTGGAGAATAGGTGGGGGAGGTGAAAAACTGTTTTTT. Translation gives CAWRIGGGGEKLFF.

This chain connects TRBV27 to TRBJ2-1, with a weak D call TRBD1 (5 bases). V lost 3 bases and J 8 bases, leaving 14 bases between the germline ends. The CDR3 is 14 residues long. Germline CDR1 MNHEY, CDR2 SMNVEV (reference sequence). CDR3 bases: TGTGCCAGCAGTTTCCATAAACAGGTGGATGAGCAGTTCTTC. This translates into CASSFHKQVDEQFF.

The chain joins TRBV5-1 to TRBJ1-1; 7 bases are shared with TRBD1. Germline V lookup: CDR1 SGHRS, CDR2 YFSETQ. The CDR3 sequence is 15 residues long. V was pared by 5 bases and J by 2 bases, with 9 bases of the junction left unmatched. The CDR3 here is CASRTGELGNTEAFF. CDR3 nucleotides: TGCGCCAGCAGAACAGGGGAACTAGGCAACACTGAAGCTTTCTTT.

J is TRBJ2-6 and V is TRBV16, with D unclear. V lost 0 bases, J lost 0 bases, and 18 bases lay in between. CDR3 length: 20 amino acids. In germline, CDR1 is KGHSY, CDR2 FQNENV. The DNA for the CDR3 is TGTGCCAGCAGCCAATCGCCCCCACAGCAGTTCAGCTCTGGGGCCAACGTCCTGACTTTC. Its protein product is CASSQSPPQQFSSGANVLTF.

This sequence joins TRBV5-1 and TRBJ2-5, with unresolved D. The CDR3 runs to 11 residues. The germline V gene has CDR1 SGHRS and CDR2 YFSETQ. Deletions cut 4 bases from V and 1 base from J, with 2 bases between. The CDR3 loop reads CASSLQETQYF. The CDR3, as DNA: TGCGCCAGCAGCCTCCAAGAGACCCAGTACTTC.

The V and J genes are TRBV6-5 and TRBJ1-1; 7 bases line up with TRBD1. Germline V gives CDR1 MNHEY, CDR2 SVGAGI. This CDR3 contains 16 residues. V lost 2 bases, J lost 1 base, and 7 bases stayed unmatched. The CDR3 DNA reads TGTGCCAGCAGTTACCAGGGACAGAGGAAGAACACTGAAGCTTTCTTT. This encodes CASSYQGQRKNTEAFF.

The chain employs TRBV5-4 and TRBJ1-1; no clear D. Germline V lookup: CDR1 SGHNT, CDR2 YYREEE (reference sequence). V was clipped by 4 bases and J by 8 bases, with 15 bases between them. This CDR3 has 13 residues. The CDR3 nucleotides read TGTGCCAGCAGCGGCGCCACTCGAGGGGAAGCTTTCTTT. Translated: CASSGATRGEAFF.

The CDR3 region is CAWSVGTKNEKLFF. DNA of the CDR3: TGTGCCTGGAGTGTAGGGACAAAAAATGAAAAACTGTTTTTT. The rearrangement links TRBV30 to TRBJ1-4; D possibly corresponds to TRBD1 (6 bases). This CDR3 spans 14 amino acids. The germline V gene encodes CDR1 GTSNPN and CDR2 SVGIG (reference sequence). V was clipped by 0 bases and J by 5 bases, with 10 bases between them.